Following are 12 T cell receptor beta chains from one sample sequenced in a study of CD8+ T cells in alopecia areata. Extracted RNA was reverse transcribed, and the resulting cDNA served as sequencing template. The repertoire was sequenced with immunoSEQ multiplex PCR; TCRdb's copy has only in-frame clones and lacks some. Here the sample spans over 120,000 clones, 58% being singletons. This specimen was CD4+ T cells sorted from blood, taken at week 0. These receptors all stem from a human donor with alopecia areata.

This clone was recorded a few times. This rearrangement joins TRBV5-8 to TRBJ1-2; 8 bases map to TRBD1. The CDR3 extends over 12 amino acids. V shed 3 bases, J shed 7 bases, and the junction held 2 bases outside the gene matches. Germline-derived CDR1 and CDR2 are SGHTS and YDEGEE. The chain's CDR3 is CASSSTGGGYTF. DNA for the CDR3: TGTGCCAGCAGCTCCACAGGGGGTGGCTACACCTTC.

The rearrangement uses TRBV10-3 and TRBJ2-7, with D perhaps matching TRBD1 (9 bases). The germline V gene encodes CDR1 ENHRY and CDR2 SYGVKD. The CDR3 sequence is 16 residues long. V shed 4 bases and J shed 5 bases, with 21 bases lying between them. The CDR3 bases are TGTGCCATCAGTGCCCGGGGGGGGACAGGGAAGGACGAGCAGTACTTC. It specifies CAISARGGTGKDEQYF.

The DNA of the CDR3 is TGTGCCAGCAGCCAAGGTGCCGGGGGGAAGCAGTATTTT. Translation gives CASSQGAGGKQYF. This chain joins TRBV14 and TRBJ2-3; TRBD2 matches at 7 bases. Germline lookup yields CDR1 SGHDN and CDR2 FVKESK. This CDR3 has 13 amino acids. The ends lost 1 base at V and 11 bases at J; junction bases unmatched: 6.

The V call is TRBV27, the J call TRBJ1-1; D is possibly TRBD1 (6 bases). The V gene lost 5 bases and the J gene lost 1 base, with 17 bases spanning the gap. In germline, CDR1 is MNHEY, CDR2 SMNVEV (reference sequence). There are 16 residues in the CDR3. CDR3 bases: TGTGCCAGCAGTGCGAAATGGGGGCTCGAGAACACTGAAGCTTTCTTT. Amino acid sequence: CASSAKWGLENTEAFF.

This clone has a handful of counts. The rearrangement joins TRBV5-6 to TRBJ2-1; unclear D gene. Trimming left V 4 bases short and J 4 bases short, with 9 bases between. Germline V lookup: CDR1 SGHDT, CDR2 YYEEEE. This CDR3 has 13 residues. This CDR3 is CASSRAIYNEQFF. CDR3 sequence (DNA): TGTGCCAGCAGCCGAGCCATATACAATGAGCAGTTCTTC. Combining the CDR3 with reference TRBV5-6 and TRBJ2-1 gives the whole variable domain DAGVTQSPTHLIKTRGQQVTLRCSPKSGHDTVSWYQQALGQGPQFIFQYYEEEERQRGNFPDRFSGHQFPNYSSELNVNALLLGDSALYLCASSRAIYNEQFFGPGTRLTVL.

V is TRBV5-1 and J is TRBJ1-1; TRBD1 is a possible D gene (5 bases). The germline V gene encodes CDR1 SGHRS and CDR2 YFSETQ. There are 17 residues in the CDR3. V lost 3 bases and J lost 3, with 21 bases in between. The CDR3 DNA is TGCGCCAGCAGCTCTCTCCTGATGGGCCAAGGGGACACTGAAGCTTTCTTT. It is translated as CASSSLLMGQGDTEAFF. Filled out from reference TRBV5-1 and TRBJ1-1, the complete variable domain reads KAGVTQTPRYLIKTRGQQVTLSCSPISGHRSVSWYQQTPGQGLQFLFEYFSETQRNKGNFPGRFSGRQFSNSRSEMNVSTLELGDSALYLCASSSLLMGQGDTEAFFGQGTRLTVV.

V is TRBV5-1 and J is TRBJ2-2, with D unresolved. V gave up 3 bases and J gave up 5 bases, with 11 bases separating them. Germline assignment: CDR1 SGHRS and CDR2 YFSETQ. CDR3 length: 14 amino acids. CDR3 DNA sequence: TGCGCCAGCAGCTCCCCCCCCCGGACCGGGGAGCTGTTTTTT. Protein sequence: CASSSPPRTGELFF.

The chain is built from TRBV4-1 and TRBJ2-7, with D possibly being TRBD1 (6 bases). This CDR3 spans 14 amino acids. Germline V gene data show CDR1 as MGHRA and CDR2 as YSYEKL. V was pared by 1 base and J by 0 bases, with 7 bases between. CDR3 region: CASSQGQVSYEQYF. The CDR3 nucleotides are TGCGCCAGCAGCCAAGGACAGGTCTCCTACGAGCAGTACTTC.

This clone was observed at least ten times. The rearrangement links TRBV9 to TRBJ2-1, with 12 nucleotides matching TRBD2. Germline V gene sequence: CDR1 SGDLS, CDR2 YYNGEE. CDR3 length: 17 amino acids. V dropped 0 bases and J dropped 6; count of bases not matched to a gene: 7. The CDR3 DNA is TGTGCCAGCAGCGTAGACGGACTAGCGGGGCGTAGCAATGAGCAGTTCTTC. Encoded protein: CASSVDGLAGRSNEQFF.

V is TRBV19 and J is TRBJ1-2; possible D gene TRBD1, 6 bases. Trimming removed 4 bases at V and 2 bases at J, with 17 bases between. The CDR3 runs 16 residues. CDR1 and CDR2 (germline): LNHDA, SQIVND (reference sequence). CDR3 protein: CASSTGIGGRNYGYTF. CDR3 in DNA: TGTGCCAGTAGTACCGGTATTGGGGGGCGCAACTATGGCTACACCTTC. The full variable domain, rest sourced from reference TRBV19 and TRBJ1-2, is DGGITQSPKYLFRKEGQNVTLSCEQNLNHDAMYWYRQDPGQGLRLIYYSQIVNDFQKGDIAEGYSVSREKKESFPLTVTSAQKNPTAFYLCASSTGIGGRNYGYTFGSGTRLTVV.

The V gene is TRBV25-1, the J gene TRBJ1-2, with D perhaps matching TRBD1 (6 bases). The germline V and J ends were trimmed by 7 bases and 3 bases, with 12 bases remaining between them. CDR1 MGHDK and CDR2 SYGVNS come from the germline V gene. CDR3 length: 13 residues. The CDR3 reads CASIGTFDYGYTF. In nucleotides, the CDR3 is TGTGCCAGCATAGGGACATTCGACTATGGCTACACCTTC.

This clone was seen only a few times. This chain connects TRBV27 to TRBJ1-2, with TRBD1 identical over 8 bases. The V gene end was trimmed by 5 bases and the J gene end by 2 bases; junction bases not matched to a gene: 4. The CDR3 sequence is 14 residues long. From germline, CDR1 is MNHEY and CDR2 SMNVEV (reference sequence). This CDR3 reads CASSLNRGNYGYTF. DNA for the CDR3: TGTGCCAGCAGTCTAAACAGGGGGAACTATGGCTACACCTTC.